Listed here are 9 T cell receptor beta chains from one sample, sequenced in a study of blood T cell repertoires in COVID-19. Repertoires were generated with immunoSEQ multiplex PCR, while TCRdb's copy carries only in-frame clones and drops some. The sample contains about 98,000 clones, 82% of which appear only once. The sample consisted of peripheral blood. Receptors originate from an elderly man with acute or convalescent COVID-19.

The rearrangement joins TRBV5-6 to TRBJ2-5, with D perhaps TRBD2 (7 bases). The germline V and J ends were trimmed by 2 bases and 4 bases, with 15 bases remaining between them. Germline V CDR1 and CDR2: SGHDT, YYEEEE. CDR3 length equals 15 residues. CDR3 sequence reads: CASSFLRGAGETQYF. DNA for the CDR3: TGTGCCAGCAGCTTTCTACGGGGGGCGGGAGAGACCCAGTACTTC.

The CDR3 loop is CASSRPLAGVQNEQFF. As DNA, the CDR3 is TGTGCCAGCTCACGACCCCTAGCGGGGGTCCAGAATGAGCAGTTCTTC. This chain links TRBV18 with TRBJ2-1, with 10 bases aligning to TRBD2. The CDR3 is 16 residues long. V shed 4 bases and J 7 bases; nucleotides not matched to a gene: 10. From germline, CDR1 is KGHSH and CDR2 LQKENI.

The chain links TRBV19 to TRBJ2-5, with 9 nucleotides matching TRBD2. Germline CDR1 is LNHDA and CDR2 is SQIVND (reference sequence). The junction had 8 bases not matched to a gene; V was cut back by 8 bases and J by 4 bases. This CDR3 has 14 residues. CDR3 protein: CASQETSGIETQYF. CDR3 in DNA: TGTGCCAGTCAGGAGACTAGCGGAATAGAGACCCAGTACTTC.

This chain uses TRBV18 with TRBJ1-1; TRBD1 agrees at 9 bases. CDR1 and CDR2 (germline): KGHSH, LQKENI. Germline trimming cut 6 bases from V and 7 bases from J; bases unmatched to any gene: 9. The CDR3 totals 14 residues. The CDR3 is CASSPRTGDYEAFF. CDR3 bases: TGTGCCAGCTCCCCTAGGACAGGGGATTATGAAGCTTTCTTT.

In its sample, this clone was seen a few times. The chain couples TRBV27 to TRBJ2-1, with TRBD2 matching over 10 bases. Germline V gene lookup returns CDR1 MNHEY and CDR2 SMNVEV (reference sequence). V lost 5 bases and J lost 7; bases outside the gene matches: 11. The CDR3 sequence is 16 residues long. The CDR3 region has the DNA TGTGCCAGCAGTGACCTTCTAGCGGGAGCTGGTAATGAGCAGTTCTTC. This gives the protein CASSDLLAGAGNEQFF.

The chain employs TRBV20-1 and TRBJ1-6; 9 bases agree with TRBD1. The CDR3 extends over 15 amino acids. CDR1 is DFQATT, CDR2 SNEGSKA, per germline (reference sequence). Trimming at V came to 3 bases and at J to 10 bases, leaving 10 bases not matched to a gene. The CDR3 DNA is TGCAGTGCTAGTCCGGGACAGGGAGAAAGCTCACCCCTCCACTTT. Translation gives CSASPGQGESSPLHF.

The chain uses TRBV18 and TRBJ1-5, with TRBD1 matching over 8 bases. CDR3 length: 14 amino acids. CDR1 and CDR2 (germline): KGHSH, LQKENI. Trimming removed 4 bases from V and 4 bases from J; junction bases left unmatched: 3. Written as DNA, the CDR3 is TGTGCCAGCTCACAACAGGGGGGGAATCAGCCCCAGCATTTT. It translates to CASSQQGGNQPQHF.

V gene TRBV5-4 combines with J gene TRBJ2-1, with 7 nucleotides matching TRBD2. The germline V gene has CDR1 SGHNT and CDR2 YYREEE (reference sequence). V gave up 7 bases and J gave up 8 bases; unmatched junction bases: 9. The CDR3 consists of 13 residues. CDR3 DNA: TGTGCCAGCGGCGGGGCAGGGAGGGATGAGCAGTTCTTC. It codes for CASGGAGRDEQFF.

V and J are TRBV5-4 and TRBJ1-2; TRBD1 might be the D (6 bases). This CDR3 spans 17 amino acids. The germline V and J ends were trimmed by 2 bases and 1 base, with 18 bases remaining between them. Germline lookup yields CDR1 SGHNT and CDR2 YYREEE (reference sequence). The CDR3 is CASSFGGGGPLNYGYTF. CDR3 nucleotide sequence: TGTGCCAGCAGCTTTGGTGGCGGGGGCCCGCTTAACTATGGCTACACCTTC.